These 13 T cell receptor beta chains were sequenced from one sample in a study of human T cells and chemical hapten exposure. Time point described: patch test 3, about 24 weeks after DPC sensitization. Stated treatment: therapeutic diphenylcyclopropenone sensitization with weekly scalp DPC. From the RACE reads, TCRdb called clonotypes with MiXCR, one entry per CDR3 protein. The sample lists tens of thousands of distinct CDR3 sequences, approximately 9.9% occurring once. The sample here was whole blood, taken in connection with sensitization to the hapten diphenylcyclopropenone (DPC). The receptors were sampled from a woman between 25 and 40 years old with alopecia areata. Some clones in this sample may be carry-over from other donors' samples.

This clonotype has only a few counts. The rearrangement uses TRBV29-1 and TRBJ2-2, with D perhaps being TRBD1 or TRBD2 (5 bases each). The germline V and J ends were trimmed by 4 bases and 4 bases, with 13 bases remaining between them. From germline, CDR1 is SQVTM and CDR2 ANQGSEA. The CDR3 is 14 residues long. In nucleotides, the CDR3 is TGCAGCGTTGGTACCCTCGGGACCACCGGGGAGCTGTTTTTT. Its translation is CSVGTLGTTGELFF.

The chain links TRBV4-3 to TRBJ1-1, with D possibly being TRBD1 (6 bases). V lost 0 bases to trimming and J lost 0 bases, with 8 bases between them. Germline CDR1 and CDR2: LGHNA and YSLEER. This CDR3 contains 15 residues. The CDR3 sequence: CASSQDQGMNTEAFF. The CDR3 coding sequence is TGCGCCAGCAGCCAAGATCAGGGGATGAACACTGAAGCTTTCTTT.

This clonotype was found many times. The V gene is TRBV20-1, the J gene TRBJ2-6; tentatively, D is TRBD2 (5 bases). CDR1 and CDR2 (germline): DFQATT, SNEGSKA (reference sequence). CDR3 size: 17 residues. Trimming stripped 0 bases from V and 1 base from J, with 13 bases between. Here the CDR3 reads CSARDHERGSGANVLTF. CDR3 DNA: TGCAGTGCTAGAGATCACGAGAGAGGGTCTGGGGCCAACGTCCTGACTTTC.

The rearrangement links TRBV20-1 to TRBJ2-6; TRBD1 might be the D (6 bases). Trimming shortened V by 0 bases and J by 0 bases, and 12 bases separated the two germline ends. CDR3 length: 17 residues. Germline assignment: CDR1 DFQATT and CDR2 SNEGSKA (reference sequence). The CDR3 spells CSARDYGGPSGANVLTF. CDR3 DNA: TGCAGTGCTAGAGATTATGGGGGCCCCTCTGGGGCCAACGTCCTGACTTTC.

This clonotype was recorded at least ten times. The chain carries TRBV7-6 and TRBJ1-5; no clear D. The CDR3 is 16 amino acids. V lost 7 bases, J lost 3 bases, and 19 bases lay in between. Germline V gene sequence: CDR1 SGHVS, CDR2 FNYEAQ. The DNA of the CDR3 is TGTGCCAGCACCTCGTTCCGTGGCAGGTACAATCAGCCCCAGCATTTT. Protein product: CASTSFRGRYNQPQHF. Filled out from reference TRBV7-6 and TRBJ1-5, the complete variable domain reads GAGVSQSPRYKVTKRGQDVALRCDPISGHVSLYWYRQALGQGPEFLTYFNYEAQQDKSGLPNDRFSAERPEGSISTLTIQRTEQRDSAMYRCASTSFRGRYNQPQHFGDGTRLSIL.

The genes are TRBV20-1 and TRBJ2-7; 10 positions agree with TRBD2. This CDR3 spans 14 amino acids. V lost 0 bases and J lost 12; bases outside the gene matches: 11. Germline CDR1 is DFQATT and CDR2 is SNEGSKA (reference sequence). The DNA of the CDR3 is TGCAGTGCTAGAGATCCCCGGACTAGCGGATCAGGGTACTTC. Its protein product is CSARDPRTSGSGYF.

The V and J genes are TRBV5-1 and TRBJ2-5; 8 nucleotides line up with TRBD1. This CDR3 has 16 amino acids. Germline values: CDR1 SGHRS, CDR2 YFSETQ. The V gene end was trimmed by 1 base and the J gene end by 1 base; junction bases not matched to a gene: 6. In nucleotides, the CDR3 is TGCGCCAGCAGCTTGTCTGGACAGGGCTCCCAAGAGACCCAGTACTTC. Translation: CASSLSGQGSQETQYF. Using reference TRBV5-1 and TRBJ2-5 for the parts outside the CDR3, the full variable domain is KAGVTQTPRYLIKTRGQQVTLSCSPISGHRSVSWYQQTPGQGLQFLFEYFSETQRNKGNFPGRFSGRQFSNSRSEMNVSTLELGDSALYLCASSLSGQGSQETQYFGPGTRLLVL.

This clonotype was counted at least ten times. The chain is built from TRBV15 and TRBJ2-5; no clear D gene. V dropped 1 base and J dropped 5 bases, with 11 bases sitting between them. Germline CDR1 reads LNHNV; CDR2 reads YYDKDF (reference sequence). The CDR3 totals 14 residues. Here the CDR3 DNA reads TGTGCCACCAGCAGAGTCGTGTTGGGGGAGACCCAGTACTTC. It translates to CATSRVVLGETQYF.

This clonotype was detected only a few times. The chain employs TRBV11-2 and TRBJ2-2; 7 bases line up with TRBD1. The CDR3 extends over 17 amino acids. Germline trimming cut 2 bases from V and 7 bases from J; bases unmatched to any gene: 13. Germline-derived CDR1 and CDR2 are SGHAT and FQNNGV. CDR3 sequence (DNA): TGTGCCAGCAGCTTATTCCCAAGGGGGCGAGAAGGCGGGGAGCTGTTTTTT. Translating gives CASSLFPRGREGGELFF.

This clonotype has a handful of counts. This chain uses TRBV6-5 with TRBJ1-1; D is unclear. V was clipped by 6 bases and J by 1 base, with 3 bases between them. This CDR3 has 11 residues. Germline V gives CDR1 MNHEY, CDR2 SVGAGI. CDR3 sequence reads: CASRENTEAFF. The CDR3 nucleotides are TGTGCCAGCAGAGAGAACACTGAAGCTTTCTTT.

The chain joins TRBV19 to TRBJ2-1, with D possibly TRBD2 on 6 matching bases. CDR3 length: 12 residues. V was shortened by 3 bases and J by 10 bases, with 10 bases between the two germline ends. Germline V gene data show CDR1 as LNHDA and CDR2 as SQIVND (reference sequence). CDR3 nucleotide sequence: TGTGCCAGTAGTATTTCGGGGGAAGAGCAGTTCTTC. Translated: CASSISGEEQFF.

The table lists this clonotype with many counts. The rearrangement links TRBV29-1 to TRBJ2-7; the D is unclear. The CDR3 has 12 residues. Germline-derived CDR1 and CDR2 are SQVTM and ANQGSEA. V was shortened by 4 bases and J by 3 bases, with 10 bases between the two germline ends. CDR3 DNA sequence: TGCAGCGTTGGGGCCTACGGCTACGAGCAGTACTTC. Translation gives CSVGAYGYEQYF.

This clonotype was counted at least ten times. This chain uses TRBV6-2 or TRBV6-3 with TRBJ1-5; 8 bases are a match to TRBD1. V shed 0 bases, J shed 1 base, and the junction held 8 bases outside the gene matches. CDR1 is MNHEY, CDR2 SVGEGT, per germline. This CDR3 contains 18 residues. CDR3 protein: CASSYSMDRAKSNQPQHF. The DNA for the CDR3 is TGTGCCAGCAGTTACTCGATGGACAGGGCAAAGAGCAATCAGCCCCAGCATTTT.